The clone carrying this T cell receptor (beta chain) was seen only a few times. Its antigen remains unidentified. The sample originates from a study of CD8+ T cells in alopecia areata. Study findings and constraints: Alphabeta T cells residing in normal skin are also sequenced in scalp samples. Expanded CD8+ clones among the top 100, as well as scalp clonality, were significantly decreased by tofacitinib.

The CDR3 spans 15 residues. CDR1 and CDR2 from the germline V gene are KGHSH and LQKENI. V lost 0 bases and J 7 bases, leaving 10 bases between the germline ends. Treatment in this sample: oral pan-JAK inhibitor, 5-10 mg twice daily. Extraction and reverse transcription of RNA yielded cDNA as the sequencing template. Sequencing used immunoSEQ multiplex PCR; TCRdb keeps in-frame clones, though not all of them. The sample carries some 220,000 clones, roughly 56% recorded once. The sequence came from a human donor with alopecia areata. The specimen comprised CD4+ T cells sorted from blood, sampled at week 4, from a patient treated with tofacitinib. The rearrangement uses TRBV18 and TRBJ1-6; D remains unclear. The DNA of the CDR3 is TGTGCCAGCTCACCACCGGCACGGTCGAATTCACCCCTCCACTTT. Protein: CASSPPARSNSPLHF.